Below are 31 T cell receptor beta chains sequenced from a single sample in a study of blood T cell repertoires in COVID-19. Profiling relied on immunoSEQ multiplex PCR, and the TCRdb table lists in-frame clones only, not all of them. This sample has fewer than 140,000 clones; about 82% occur once, and the top ten carry more than 5%. Sequencing was performed on peripheral blood. The receptors shown here come from an elderly man with COVID-19, enrolled during active disease.

The rearrangement links TRBV7-9 to TRBJ1-1, with 10 bases that match TRBD1. With 5 bases clipped from V and 11 bases from J, the junction kept 8 bases outside the gene matches. Germline lookup yields CDR1 SEHNR and CDR2 FQNEAQ (reference sequence). The CDR3 has 13 amino acids. CDR3 residues: CASSLGQGVDAFF. The CDR3 nucleotides are TGTGCCAGCAGCCTTGGACAGGGGGTAGACGCTTTCTTT.

There are a few counts of this clone. V and J are TRBV4-2 and TRBJ2-7; 7 nucleotides align to TRBD2. CDR3 length: 14 amino acids. Unmatched junction bases numbered 9, after V lost 5 bases and J lost 5 bases. Germline CDR1 and CDR2: LGHNA and YNFKEQ. For the CDR3, the DNA is TGTGCCAGCAGCAAGAGACTAGCCAGCCACGAGCAGTACTTC. This translates into CASSKRLASHEQYF.

The table lists this clone with a count of one. The CDR3 loop reads CASSQSRPGRGTDTQYF. CDR3 DNA: TGCGCCAGCAGCCAATCCAGACCAGGGCGGGGGACAGATACGCAGTATTTT. The chain carries TRBV4-1 and TRBJ2-3; the match to TRBD2 covers 7 bases. The V gene end was trimmed by 2 bases and the J gene end by 3 bases; junction bases not matched to a gene: 11. The length of the CDR3 is 17 residues. Germline V lookup: CDR1 MGHRA, CDR2 YSYEKL.

The J gene is TRBJ2-5, the V gene TRBV18, with 11 bases lining up with TRBD2. Losses at the gene ends were 3 bases for V and 3 bases for J; bases not matched to a gene: 6. CDR3 length: 16 amino acids. Germline assignment: CDR1 KGHSH and CDR2 LQKENI. The CDR3 loop is CASSPPGLADEETQYF. CDR3 nucleotide sequence: TGTGCCAGCTCACCCCCGGGACTAGCGGACGAAGAGACCCAGTACTTC.

The chain employs TRBV7-8 and TRBJ2-7, with 11 positions matching TRBD1. The germline V gene has CDR1 SGHVS and CDR2 FQNEAQ. This CDR3 is built from 15 residues. J was trimmed by 0 bases and V by 4 bases; bases with no gene match: 2. For the CDR3, the DNA is TGTGCCAGCAGCTCTGGGACAGGGGGCTCCTACGAGCAGTACTTC. Its protein is CASSSGTGGSYEQYF.

The rearrangement uses TRBV14 and TRBJ2-2, with D perhaps TRBD1 (6 bases). This CDR3 contains 14 residues. Germline V lookup: CDR1 SGHDN, CDR2 FVKESK. V lost 4 bases to trimming and J lost 3 bases, with 9 bases between them. CDR3 amino acids: CASSLQGHTGELFF. CDR3 DNA sequence: TGTGCCAGCAGCCTCCAGGGGCACACCGGGGAGCTGTTTTTT.

The chain has TRBV10-3 and TRBJ1-5, with 10 bases aligning to TRBD1. Germline-derived CDR1 and CDR2 are ENHRY and SYGVKD. J lost 7 bases, V lost 2 bases, and 5 bases had no gene match. This CDR3 region has 15 residues. The DNA for the CDR3 is TGTGCCATCAGTGAGAGACAGGGGGCTTACCAGCCCCAGCATTTT. It encodes CAISERQGAYQPQHF.

This clone was found once. The chain employs TRBV5-4 and TRBJ2-5; D is perhaps TRBD2 (5 bases). V lost 2 bases to trimming and J lost 2 bases, with 10 bases between them. Germline V gene data show CDR1 as SGHNT and CDR2 as YYREEE (reference sequence). The CDR3 is 14 amino acids. As DNA, the CDR3 is TGTGCCAGCAGCTTTTTACTAGGTCAAGAGACCCAGTACTTC. Its translation: CASSFLLGQETQYF.

The chain employs TRBV11-2 and TRBJ1-6, with D unclear. The V gene lost 5 bases and the J gene lost 10 bases, with 18 bases spanning the gap. There are 15 residues in the CDR3. CDR1 is SGHAT, CDR2 FQNNGV, per germline. DNA of the CDR3: TGTGCCAGCAGCCCTGGAGGTGGGAGTGTCTCACCCCTCCACTTT. This gives the protein CASSPGGGSVSPLHF.

The gene calls are TRBV7-6 and TRBJ2-1, with 14 bases lining up with TRBD2. V lost 0 bases to trimming and J lost 10 bases; unmatched junction nucleotides: 5. Germline V gene lookup returns CDR1 SGHVS and CDR2 FNYEAQ. The CDR3 length is 16 residues. The CDR3 sequence is CASSLAGLAGVREQFF. CDR3 nucleotide sequence: TGTGCCAGCAGCTTAGCGGGACTAGCGGGGGTTAGGGAGCAGTTCTTC.

The V call is TRBV7-2, the J call TRBJ2-3; 8 bases map to TRBD2. Per the germline V gene, CDR1 is SGHTA and CDR2 is FQGNSA. The CDR3 length is 15 residues. The V segment lost 5 bases and the J segment 1 base; nucleotides outside the gene matches: 5. The CDR3 coding sequence is TGTGCCAGCAGCCATAAAGCGGGAGGCACAGATACGCAGTATTTT. Residues: CASSHKAGGTDTQYF.

V usage is TRBV7-8 and J usage is TRBJ2-7; TRBD2 agrees at 11 bases. CDR3 length: 14 residues. With 1 base clipped from V and 9 bases from J, the junction kept 5 bases outside the gene matches. Germline CDR1 SGHVS, CDR2 FQNEAQ. The CDR3 region has the DNA TGTGCCAGCAGCTTAGGGACTAGCGGGTTAGGGCAGTACTTC. It codes for CASSLGTSGLGQYF.

The chain carries TRBV3-1 (or the pseudogene TRBV3-2) and TRBJ2-4; 7 positions match TRBD1. This CDR3 contains 19 residues. Germline V gene sequence: CDR1 LGHDT, CDR2 YNNKEL (reference sequence). V lost 1 base, J lost 0 bases, and 12 bases stayed unmatched. The CDR3 loop is CASSQALDRFVIAKNIQYF. The CDR3 DNA reads as TGTGCCAGCAGCCAAGCGCTGGACAGGTTTGTAATAGCCAAAAACATTCAGTACTTC.

The chain links TRBV6-5 to TRBJ2-1; 9 nucleotides line up with TRBD2. With 6 bases clipped from V and 9 bases from J, the junction kept 9 bases outside the gene matches. This CDR3 is built from 14 residues. The germline V gene has CDR1 MNHEY and CDR2 SVGAGI. The CDR3 here is CASRPGTSLLEQFF. The DNA of the CDR3 is TGTGCCAGCAGGCCCGGGACTAGCTTACTTGAGCAGTTCTTC.

In DNA, the CDR3 is TGTGCCAGTAGTATGAGAGCGGGAGGCTCCTACGAGCAGTACTTC. This encodes CASSMRAGGSYEQYF. This sequence joins TRBV19 and TRBJ2-7, with 9 bases fitting TRBD2. With 3 bases clipped from V and 0 bases from J, the junction kept 3 bases outside the gene matches. The CDR3 has 15 amino acids. Germline CDR1 reads LNHDA; CDR2 reads SQIVND (reference sequence).

The chain has TRBV2 and TRBJ2-5; 7 nucleotides match TRBD2. The CDR3 loop spans 11 amino acids. Germline loops: CDR1 SNHLY, CDR2 FYNNEI. With 7 bases clipped from V and 13 bases from J, the junction kept 9 bases outside the gene matches. The CDR3 DNA is TGTGCCAGCACCTCGGGGGGTACCTGGTACTTC. As protein: CASTSGGTWYF.

The chain recombines TRBV28 with TRBJ2-7; TRBD1 matches at 7 bases. There are 15 residues in the CDR3. Losses at the gene ends were 1 base for V and 1 base for J; bases not matched to a gene: 4. Germline values: CDR1 MDHEN, CDR2 SYDVKM. The DNA for the CDR3 is TGTGCCAGCAGTTTATCCCAGACAGGGTCCTACGAGCAGTACTTC. Its translation is CASSLSQTGSYEQYF.

V is TRBV7-2 and J is TRBJ1-5, with TRBD1 matching over 11 bases. The CDR3 covers 15 residues. V lost 1 base and J lost 7; bases outside the gene matches: 3. Germline CDR1 and CDR2: SGHTA and FQGNSA. CDR3 bases: TGTGCCAGCAGCTTAGGAGGGACAGGGGGACAGCCCCAGCATTTT. It is translated as CASSLGGTGGQPQHF.

This clone was observed once. This chain uses TRBV18 with TRBJ2-7; D uncertain. The V gene lost 2 bases and the J gene lost 2 bases, with 7 bases spanning the gap. Germline CDR1 is KGHSH and CDR2 is LQKENI. The CDR3 runs to 13 residues. This CDR3 reads CASSPGDAYEQYF. In DNA form, the CDR3 reads TGTGCCAGCTCACCAGGAGACGCCTACGAGCAGTACTTC.

J is TRBJ2-3 and V is TRBV12-3 or TRBV12-4; the match to TRBD1 covers 9 bases. The CDR3 contains 13 residues. Unmatched junction bases numbered 8, after V lost 7 bases and J lost 9 bases. CDR3 sequence (DNA): TGTGCCAGCACCCAATCCACAGGGGGCACGCAGTATTTT. It specifies CASTQSTGGTQYF.

This rearrangement joins TRBV28 to TRBJ2-1, with 15 positions matching TRBD2. This CDR3 comprises 18 residues. CDR1 is MDHEN and CDR2 is SYDVKM in the germline V gene. The ends lost 4 bases at V and 6 bases at J; junction bases unmatched: 10. The CDR3 nucleotides read TGTGCCAGCAGTTCCGGACTAGCGGGAGGGCCGTCTTCCAATGAGCAGTTCTTC. Translated: CASSSGLAGGPSSNEQFF.

This chain connects TRBV5-1 to TRBJ2-3, with TRBD2 matching over 7 bases. Germline lookup yields CDR1 SGHRS and CDR2 YFSETQ. The CDR3 covers 19 residues. V shed 3 bases, J shed 0 bases, and the junction held 16 bases outside the gene matches. The CDR3, as DNA: TGCGCCAGCAGCTCGCAACTAGGCGGGAGTTACCCTAGCACAGATACGCAGTATTTT. Amino acid sequence: CASSSQLGGSYPSTDTQYF.

This sequence joins TRBV29-1 and TRBJ1-1; weak D call: TRBD1 (6 bases). Trimming took 3 bases from V and 5 from J, leaving 10 bases between them. This CDR3 has 12 amino acids. Germline V gene lookup returns CDR1 SQVTM and CDR2 ANQGSEA. Here the CDR3 reads CSVEGARTEAFF. The CDR3 region has the DNA TGCAGCGTTGAGGGGGCTAGGACTGAAGCTTTCTTT.

The chain carries TRBV6-6 and TRBJ1-2; 7 bases line up with TRBD1. CDR1 MNHNY and CDR2 SVGAGI come from the germline V gene (reference sequence). The J segment lost 6 bases and the V segment lost 6 bases, leaving 10 bases of the junction unmatched. This CDR3 comprises 14 residues. The CDR3 spells CASSPVEGGDGYTF. The CDR3 DNA reads TGTGCCAGCAGCCCAGTTGAAGGGGGCGATGGCTACACCTTC.

The chain recombines TRBV9 with TRBJ2-1; 9 positions agree with TRBD2. Germline loops: CDR1 SGDLS, CDR2 YYNGEE. The CDR3 has 15 amino acids. The ends lost 0 bases at V and 7 bases at J; junction bases unmatched: 5. The CDR3 DNA sequence: TGTGCCAGCAGCGTAGGCGGGGGGGACGGAAATGAGCAGTTCTTC. This encodes CASSVGGGDGNEQFF.

This clone was observed a single time. The rearrangement joins TRBV28 to TRBJ2-5; 7 bases are shared with TRBD1. From germline, CDR1 is MDHEN and CDR2 SYDVKM. V lost 4 bases and J lost 5; bases outside the gene matches: 7. This CDR3 is 14 amino acids long. CDR3 protein: CASSSSDRRETQYF. The CDR3 DNA sequence: TGTGCCAGCAGTTCCTCGGACAGGCGGGAGACCCAGTACTTC.

The V call is TRBV7-2, the J call TRBJ1-2; the match to TRBD1 covers 7 bases. There are 15 residues in the CDR3. Trimming removed 2 bases from V and 4 bases from J; junction bases left unmatched: 7. The germline V gene encodes CDR1 SGHTA and CDR2 FQGNSA. CDR3 sequence: CASSLHDRASYGYTF. The CDR3 DNA sequence: TGTGCCAGCAGCTTACACGACAGGGCCAGCTATGGCTACACCTTC.

The CDR3 spells CASSIGGAGKTEAFF. CDR3 nucleotides: TGTGCCAGTAGTATAGGGGGCGCGGGGAAGACTGAAGCTTTCTTT. V is TRBV19 and J is TRBJ1-1, with D tentatively TRBD1 (5 bases). In germline, CDR1 is LNHDA, CDR2 SQIVND (reference sequence). Trimming left V 1 base short and J 5 bases short, with 14 bases between. CDR3 length equals 15 residues.

This clone was detected only once. V is TRBV2 and J is TRBJ2-7; 8 bases align to TRBD2. Looked up from germline, CDR1 is SNHLY and CDR2 is FYNNEI. J gave up 4 bases and V 4 bases, and 9 bases lay outside the gene matches. The CDR3 loop spans 15 amino acids. The CDR3 here is CASSVESGRRYEQYF. Written as DNA, the CDR3 is TGTGCCAGCAGTGTAGAAAGCGGGAGACGGTACGAGCAGTACTTC.

This clone was found a few times. The chain couples TRBV7-2 to TRBJ1-4, with a possible D match to TRBD1 (5 bases). V was clipped by 5 bases and J by 6 bases, with 13 bases between them. This CDR3 has 14 amino acids. From germline, CDR1 is SGHTA and CDR2 FQGNSA. CDR3 loop: CASSTRAGDEKLFF. DNA for the CDR3: TGTGCCAGCAGCACCAGGGCGGGGGATGAAAAACTGTTTTTT.

The chain recombines TRBV4-3 with TRBJ1-1; D is undetermined. Germline values: CDR1 LGHNA, CDR2 YSLEER. There are 16 residues in the CDR3. V lost 2 bases, J lost 0 bases, and 13 bases lay in between. The CDR3 bases are TGCGCCAGCAGCCAAAATCTAGAATACATGAACACTGAAGCTTTCTTT. It encodes CASSQNLEYMNTEAFF.